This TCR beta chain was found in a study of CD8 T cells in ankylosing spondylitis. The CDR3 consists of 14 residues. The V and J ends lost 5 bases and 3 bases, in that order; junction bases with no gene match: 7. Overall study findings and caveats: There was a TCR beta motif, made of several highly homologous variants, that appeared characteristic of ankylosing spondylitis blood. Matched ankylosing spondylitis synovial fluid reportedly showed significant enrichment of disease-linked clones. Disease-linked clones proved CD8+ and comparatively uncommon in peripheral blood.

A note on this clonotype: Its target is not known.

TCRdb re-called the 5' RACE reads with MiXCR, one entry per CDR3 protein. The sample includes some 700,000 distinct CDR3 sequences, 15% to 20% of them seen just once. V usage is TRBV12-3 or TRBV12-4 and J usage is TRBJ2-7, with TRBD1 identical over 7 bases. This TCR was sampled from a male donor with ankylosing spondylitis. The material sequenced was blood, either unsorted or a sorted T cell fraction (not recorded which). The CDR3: CASSISDRHYEQYF. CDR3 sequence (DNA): TGTGCCAGCAGTATATCGGACAGGCACTACGAGCAGTACTTC.